This T cell receptor (beta chain) was profiled in a study of shared clonotypes between healthy human individuals. CD4+ cell separation produced CD45RA+ naive and CD45RA-negative memory subsets. The CDR3 runs to 13 residues. Germline V gives CDR1 KGHSH, CDR2 LQKENI. V gave up 2 bases and J gave up 9 bases; unmatched junction bases: 4. Measured with immunoSEQ multiplex PCR; TCRdb has only the in-frame clones, and not every one. The table includes more than 2,000,000 clones, 90% to 95% detected once. The J gene is TRBJ2-3, the V gene TRBV18, with 8 bases aligning to TRBD1. The sequence came from a man aged 18-30 years in good health. The sequenced material came from naive CD4+ T cells sorted from blood. Subset: CD45RA+ positively selected. DNA of the CDR3: TGTGCCAGCTCACCAGACGGACAGGGCACGCAGTATTTT. This sequence encodes CASSPDGQGTQYF.